This passage covers 12 T cell receptor beta chains from one sample sequenced in a study of blood T cell repertoires in COVID-19. Only in-frame clones appear in the TCRdb table, and some are missing; sequencing was by immunoSEQ multiplex PCR. Of roughly 380,000 clones listed, 87% were seen once; the top ten hold approximately 1.3%. The sequencing sample was made of PBMCs or T cells enriched from blood (not recorded which). These receptors were obtained from a man aged 25 to 40 who had recovered from COVID-19.

As concerns this clone: In the same sample, other DNA sequences code for this CDR3. V and J are TRBV2 and TRBJ1-2, with a tentative D call TRBD1 (5 bases). V lost 3 bases and J lost 4, with 6 bases in between. The CDR3 has 12 amino acids. Germline V gene sequence: CDR1 SNHLY, CDR2 FYNNEI. CDR3 DNA: TGTGCCAGCAGTGACAGGGCCTATGGCTACACCTTC. Residues: CASSDRAYGYTF. The full variable domain, in which reference TRBV2 and TRBJ1-2 provide the parts outside the CDR3, is EPEVTQTPSHQVTQMGQEVILRCVPISNHLYFYWYRQILGQKVEFLVSFYNNEISEKSEIFDDQFSVERPDGSNFTLKIRSTKLEDSAMYFCASSDRAYGYTFGSGTRLTVV.

This rearrangement joins TRBV19 to TRBJ2-3, with D maybe TRBD2 (5 bases). CDR1 is LNHDA, CDR2 SQIVND, per germline (reference sequence). Trimming removed 5 bases from V and 2 bases from J, with 14 bases in between. The CDR3 consists of 15 residues. The CDR3 DNA is TGTGCCAGTAGTCCAACCCTAGCAATCACAGATACGCAGTATTTT. Translation gives CASSPTLAITDTQYF.

The J gene is TRBJ2-3, the V gene TRBV7-2, with TRBD2 matching over 10 bases. Germline V CDR1 and CDR2: SGHTA, FQGNSA. The CDR3 is made up of 17 amino acids. V trimming: 0 bases; J trimming: 2 bases; junction bases outside the gene matches: 5. Here the CDR3 DNA reads TGTGCCAGCAGCTTAGCGGGGGGGACTAGCGCCACAGATACGCAGTATTTT. It encodes CASSLAGGTSATDTQYF.

The genes are TRBV9 and TRBJ2-1; 8 bases line up with TRBD2. The CDR3 loop spans 14 amino acids. Germline CDR1 is SGDLS and CDR2 is YYNGEE. V trimming: 3 bases; J trimming: 1 base; junction bases outside the gene matches: 0. The CDR3, as DNA: TGTGCCAGCAGCGAGCGGGGGTCCTACAATGAGCAGTTCTTC. Its translation: CASSERGSYNEQFF.

This chain links TRBV19 with TRBJ1-1; no definite D call. Germline V gene lookup returns CDR1 LNHDA and CDR2 SQIVND (reference sequence). This CDR3 spans 15 amino acids. V was clipped by 4 bases and J by 0 bases, with 12 bases between them. Here the CDR3 DNA reads TGTGCCAGTAGTAGATACAGCGGCATGAACACTGAAGCTTTCTTT. Residues: CASSRYSGMNTEAFF.

CDR3: CASTLSRDTEAFF. For the CDR3, the DNA is TGTGCCAGCACCCTTAGTAGAGACACTGAAGCTTTCTTT. V and J are TRBV7-9 and TRBJ1-1, with D unclear. The CDR3 length is 13 residues. From germline, CDR1 is SEHNR and CDR2 FQNEAQ (reference sequence). Trimming pared 7 bases from V and 3 bases from J, leaving 12 bases between.

This rearrangement joins TRBV6-5 to TRBJ1-1; the D is unclear. V dropped 7 bases and J dropped 5 bases, with 11 bases sitting between them. The CDR3 loop spans 12 amino acids. Looked up from germline, CDR1 is MNHEY and CDR2 is SVGAGI. CDR3 coding DNA: TGTGCCAGCACCGGGGTTCGAACTGAAGCTTTCTTT. Encoded protein: CASTGVRTEAFF.

This chain's CDR3 is CASRDGQAMNTEAFF. In DNA, the CDR3 is TGCGCCAGCAGGGACGGACAGGCGATGAACACTGAAGCTTTCTTT. The gene calls are TRBV10-2 and TRBJ1-1; 7 bases agree with TRBD1. CDR1 is WSHSY, CDR2 SAAADI, per germline. The J segment lost 0 bases and the V segment lost 6 bases, leaving 7 bases of the junction unmatched. The CDR3 sequence is 15 residues long.

The chain is built from TRBV10-1 and TRBJ2-3, with TRBD2 matching over 11 bases. Per the germline V gene, CDR1 is WNHNN and CDR2 is SYGVQD (reference sequence). This CDR3 is built from 14 residues. Unmatched junction bases numbered 0, after V lost 4 bases and J lost 3 bases. Written as DNA, the CDR3 is TGCGCCAGCAGTGGACTAGCGGGGACAGATACGCAGTATTTT. It is translated as CASSGLAGTDTQYF.

V gene TRBV7-2 combines with J gene TRBJ2-7; TRBD1 aligns across 8 bases. With 5 bases clipped from V and 2 bases from J, the junction kept 5 bases outside the gene matches. CDR1 is SGHTA, CDR2 FQGNSA, per germline. This CDR3 contains 14 residues. The DNA of the CDR3 is TGTGCCAGCAGCCCATCGACAGGGGCCTACGAGCAGTACTTC. Amino acids: CASSPSTGAYEQYF.

The gene calls are TRBV30 and TRBJ1-1; a weak D match, TRBD1 (5 bases). V was shortened by 0 bases and J by 11 bases, with 22 bases between the two germline ends. From germline, CDR1 is GTSNPN and CDR2 SVGIG (reference sequence). The CDR3 covers 15 residues. The CDR3 bases are TGTGCCTGGAGTGTAACCGGGACCGCGAGCGCGGGGGCTTTCTTT. Amino acid sequence: CAWSVTGTASAGAFF.

V and J are TRBV27 and TRBJ2-3, with 10 bases matching TRBD1. Germline V CDR1 and CDR2: MNHEY, SMNVEV (reference sequence). CDR3 length: 16 amino acids. V gave up 5 bases and J gave up 9 bases; unmatched junction bases: 14. In DNA, the CDR3 is TGTGCCAGCAGTCACCTGCCCGGACAGGGGGGTAACACGCAGTATTTT. This translates into CASSHLPGQGGNTQYF.